This T cell receptor (beta chain) originates from a study of neurological immune-mediated disorders. cDNA synthesis was performed by 5'RACE with 10-nucleotide random UMIs. TCRdb redid the calling of the 5' RACE reads with MiXCR, one entry per CDR3 protein. The sample yields roughly 89,000 distinct CDR3 sequences, 2.6% seen once. This clonotype occurred many times. V gave up 5 bases and J gave up 5 bases, with 10 bases separating them. Germline V gene lookup returns CDR1 SGHTA and CDR2 FQGTGA. The CDR3 is made up of 13 amino acids. The receptor's source is a woman in her thirties with multiple sclerosis. V and J are TRBV7-3 and TRBJ2-1; D is undetermined. Sample: PBMCs. The CDR3 DNA is TGTGCCAGCAGCCCCAGCAGCGACAATGAGCAGTTCTTC. It encodes CASSPSSDNEQFF.